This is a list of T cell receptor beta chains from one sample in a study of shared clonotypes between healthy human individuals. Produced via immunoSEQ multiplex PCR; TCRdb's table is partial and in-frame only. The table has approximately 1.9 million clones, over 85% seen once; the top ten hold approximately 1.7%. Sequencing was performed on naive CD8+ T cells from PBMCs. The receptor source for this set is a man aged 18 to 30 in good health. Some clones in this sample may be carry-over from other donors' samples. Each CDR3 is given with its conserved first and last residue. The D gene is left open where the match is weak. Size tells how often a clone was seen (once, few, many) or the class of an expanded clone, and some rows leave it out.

CASSLAAREGHSYNEQFF	TGCGCCAGCAGCTTGGCCGCGCGGGAGGGCCACTCCTACAATGAGCAGTTCTTC	TRBV5-1	TRBJ2-1	TRBD2	NA
CASRTDRGREYNEQFF	TGTGCCAGCAGGACGGACAGGGGGCGAGAGTACAATGAGCAGTTCTTC	TRBV28	TRBJ2-1	TRBD1	NA
CASSVGGRPGPYGYTF	TGTGCCAGCAGCGTAGGGGGGCGTCCTGGACCCTACGGCTACACCTTC	TRBV9	TRBJ1-2	NA	NA
CASSEIYSNQPQHF	TGTGCCAGCAGTGAAATCTATAGCAATCAGCCCCAGCATTTT	TRBV2	TRBJ1-5	NA	NA
CASSLTVADGYTF	TGTGCCAGCAGCTTGACCGTGGCGGATGGCTACACCTTC	TRBV5-4	TRBJ1-2	NA	few
CASSRLLRSQETQYF	TGCGCCAGCAGCCGCCTCCTCCGGAGCCAAGAGACCCAGTACTTC	TRBV4-3	TRBJ2-5	NA	NA
CASSWGRGSARYEQYF	TGTGCCAGCAGTTGGGGCAGGGGCTCTGCTCGGTACGAGCAGTACTTC	TRBV27	TRBJ2-7	NA	NA
CASSYVGNQETQYF	TGTGCCAGCAGTTACGTCGGGAATCAAGAGACCCAGTACTTC	TRBV6-5	TRBJ2-5	NA	NA
CASSPGTGDYEQYF	TGTGCCAGCAGTCCCGGGACAGGGGACTACGAGCAGTACTTC	TRBV27	TRBJ2-7	TRBD1	NA
CASSYSSPGSNYGYTF	TGTGCCAGCAGTTACTCTTCTCCAGGGTCAAACTATGGCTACACCTTC	TRBV6-6	TRBJ1-2	NA	NA
CASSETGVHTSTDTQYF	TGCGCCAGCAGCGAGACAGGAGTCCACACTAGCACAGATACGCAGTATTTT	TRBV5-1	TRBJ2-3	NA	NA
CASSYFRRGHEQFF	TGTGCCAGCAGTTACTTCCGAAGGGGCCATGAGCAGTTCTTC	TRBV6-5	TRBJ2-1	NA	NA
CASSLETQYF	TGTGCCAGCAGCTTGGAGACCCAGTACTTC	TRBV7-9	TRBJ2-5	NA	NA
CASSVAAVGRNYEQYF	TGTGCCAGCAGCGTAGCGGCCGTTGGCAGAAACTACGAGCAGTACTTC	TRBV9	TRBJ2-7	NA	NA
CASSLRGTGDQPQHF	TGTGCCAGCAGTTTAAGGGGGACAGGCGATCAGCCCCAGCATTTT	TRBV27	TRBJ1-5	TRBD1	NA
CAVNGGASGNTIYF	TGTGCCGTAAATGGGGGGGCCTCTGGAAACACCATATATTTT	TRBV6-1	TRBJ1-3	NA	NA
CASSQGTGEYNEQFF	TGTGCCAGCAGCCAAGGGACAGGGGAATACAATGAGCAGTTCTTC	TRBV25-1	TRBJ2-1	TRBD1	NA
CAWSVGYEQFF	TGTGCCTGGAGTGTAGGGTATGAGCAGTTCTTC	TRBV30	TRBJ2-1	NA	NA
CASSSTTSGISYNEQFF	TGTGCCAGCAGCTCCACTACTAGCGGTATATCCTACAATGAGCAGTTCTTC	TRBV7-8	TRBJ2-1	TRBD2	NA
CASSVEGLAGAYEQYF	TGTGCCAGCAGCGTCGAGGGACTAGCGGGAGCCTACGAGCAGTACTTC	TRBV9	TRBJ2-7	TRBD2	NA
CASSEEDYGANEQFF	TGTGCCAGCAGTGAGGAGGACTACGGGGCAAATGAGCAGTTCTTC	TRBV6-1	TRBJ2-1	NA	NA
CAWSGNRVRETQYF	TGTGCCTGGAGTGGAAACAGGGTTCGCGAGACCCAGTACTTC	TRBV30	TRBJ2-5	NA	NA
CASGLVGTEAFF	TGTGCTAGTGGTTTAGTGGGGACTGAAGCTTTCTTT	TRBV12-5	TRBJ1-1	NA	NA
CASGFSMNTEAFF	TGTGCTAGTGGCTTTAGCATGAACACTGAAGCTTTCTTT	TRBV12-5	TRBJ1-1	NA	NA
CASTHPGNEQFF	TGTGCCAGCACCCATCCGGGCAATGAGCAGTTCTTC	TRBV7-9	TRBJ2-1	NA	once
CASGRTGSWDEQYF	TGTGCCAGCGGGAGAACAGGGTCTTGGGACGAGCAGTACTTC	TRBV6-5	TRBJ2-7	NA	NA
CASSQWEGLAGLYSYEQYF	TGCGCCAGCAGTCAATGGGAGGGACTAGCGGGCCTATACTCCTACGAGCAGTACTTC	TRBV4-1	TRBJ2-7	TRBD2	NA
CASSRTSGRIYEQYF	TGCGCCAGCAGCCGGACTAGCGGGAGGATCTACGAGCAGTACTTC	TRBV4-1	TRBJ2-7	TRBD2	NA
CASSSGFGNQPQHF	TGTGCCAGCAGTTCCGGATTTGGCAATCAGCCCCAGCATTTT	TRBV28	TRBJ1-5	NA	few
CASSQDRVSGRANTGELFF	TGCGCCAGCAGCCAAGATCGTGTTAGCGGGAGGGCCAACACCGGGGAGCTGTTTTTT	TRBV4-3	TRBJ2-2	TRBD2	NA
CASSPPRGEAETQYF	TGTGCCAGCAGCCCCCCCCGAGGCGAAGCGGAGACCCAGTACTTC	TRBV7-9	TRBJ2-5	NA	NA
CSVTGQGGLYEQFF	TGCAGCGTTACGGGACAGGGAGGATTATATGAGCAGTTCTTC	TRBV29-1	TRBJ2-1	TRBD1	NA
CASRNLAGGLTDTQYF	TGTGCCAGCAGAAACTTAGCGGGAGGGCTCACAGATACGCAGTATTTT	TRBV27	TRBJ2-3	TRBD2	NA
CASSVKDISYEQYF	TGTGCCAGCAGCGTGAAGGACATCTCCTACGAGCAGTACTTC	TRBV9	TRBJ2-7	NA	NA
CASSSLNEQFF	TGTGCCAGCAGTTCACTTAATGAGCAGTTCTTC	TRBV28	TRBJ2-1	NA	NA
CASSIGREGVENIQYF	TGTGCCAGTAGTATTGGCAGAGAAGGGGTTGAAAACATTCAGTACTTC	TRBV19	TRBJ2-4	NA	NA
CASSHTGTGRADTQYF	TGCGCCAGCAGCCATACCGGGACAGGTCGGGCGGATACGCAGTATTTT	TRBV4-1	TRBJ2-3	TRBD1	NA
CASSVAPITEAFF	TGTGCCAGCAGCGTAGCTCCCATTACTGAAGCTTTCTTT	TRBV9	TRBJ1-1	NA	NA
CASSLEGYGYTF	TGTGCCAGCAGCTTAGAGGGGTATGGCTACACCTTC	TRBV7-9	TRBJ1-2	NA	few
CAWRAPGQGPEQYF	TGTGCCTGGAGAGCTCCGGGACAGGGTCCCGAGCAGTACTTC	TRBV30	TRBJ2-7	TRBD1	NA
CASSVVPARGQFF	TGTGCCAGCAGCGTAGTCCCAGCGCGGGGGCAGTTCTTC	TRBV9	TRBJ2-1	NA	NA
CSVEGGVFTGELFF	TGCAGCGTTGAAGGGGGAGTCTTCACCGGGGAGCTGTTTTTT	TRBV29-1	TRBJ2-2	NA	NA
CSVVVPEIMNEQFF	TGCAGCGTTGTGGTCCCCGAAATTATGAATGAGCAGTTCTTC	TRBV29-1	TRBJ2-1	NA	NA
CASSLTGQGHEQYF	TGTGCCAGCAGCTTAACCGGACAGGGGCACGAGCAGTACTTC	TRBV7-2	TRBJ2-7	TRBD1	NA
CASSLLMNTEAFF	TGTGCCAGCAGCCTCCTAATGAACACTGAAGCTTTCTTT	TRBV5-8	TRBJ1-1	NA	NA
CASSEALQGTGKHF	TGTGCCAGCAGTGAAGCGCTTCAAGGAACAGGGAAGCACTTC	TRBV2	TRBJ2-7	NA	NA
CASTPYDTGELFF	TGTGCCAGCACCCCCTATGACACCGGGGAGCTGTTTTTT	TRBV27	TRBJ2-2	NA	NA
CASSQRAGETQYF	TGCGCCAGCAGCCAACGAGCCGGGGAGACCCAGTACTTC	TRBV4-1	TRBJ2-5	NA	NA
CASSPHGQSGEQYF	TGTGCCAGCAGCCCTCACGGGCAGTCCGGTGAGCAGTACTTC	TRBV9	TRBJ2-7	NA	NA
CASSRGDTGYEQYF	TGCGCCAGCAGCCGAGGGGATACAGGGTACGAGCAGTACTTC	TRBV4-1	TRBJ2-7	NA	NA
CASKAAGTSVEQYF	TGTGCCAGCAAGGCGGCAGGGACTAGCGTCGAGCAGTACTTC	TRBV27	TRBJ2-7	TRBD2	NA